This T cell receptor (beta chain) stems from a study of T-cell reconstitution after alpha-beta-depleted transplantation in children. Study-wide results and caveats: A year had passed since transplant, and T-cell counts and diversity by then came mostly from newly produced T cells. After transplant, at about two months, alpha-beta T cells were reportedly derived from several hundred expanded graft clones.

V lost 8 bases and J lost 0, with 11 bases in between. The CDR3 has 14 residues. Germline V gives CDR1 ENHRY, CDR2 SYGVKD. This clonotype was observed a handful of times. Its antigen is as yet unknown. The library targeted TCRbeta and was prepared with unique molecular identifiers. TCRdb called the PCR reads again in MiXCR, with one record for every CDR3 protein. The sample holds fewer than 550,000 distinct CDR3 sequences, 15% to 20% seen once. This chain joins TRBV10-3 and TRBJ2-1, with D uncertain. Sequenced material: PBMCs, mostly from graft donor cells, taken 360 days after TCRalphabeta/CD19-depleted stem cell transplant. The sequence came from a boy in the first two years of life who had a stem cell transplant for Wiskott-Aldrich syndrome, so the T cells may come from the graft donor. CDR3 coding DNA: TGTGCCATCGGGAACTTGGCCTCCTACAATGAGCAGTTCTTC. Translation: CAIGNLASYNEQFF.